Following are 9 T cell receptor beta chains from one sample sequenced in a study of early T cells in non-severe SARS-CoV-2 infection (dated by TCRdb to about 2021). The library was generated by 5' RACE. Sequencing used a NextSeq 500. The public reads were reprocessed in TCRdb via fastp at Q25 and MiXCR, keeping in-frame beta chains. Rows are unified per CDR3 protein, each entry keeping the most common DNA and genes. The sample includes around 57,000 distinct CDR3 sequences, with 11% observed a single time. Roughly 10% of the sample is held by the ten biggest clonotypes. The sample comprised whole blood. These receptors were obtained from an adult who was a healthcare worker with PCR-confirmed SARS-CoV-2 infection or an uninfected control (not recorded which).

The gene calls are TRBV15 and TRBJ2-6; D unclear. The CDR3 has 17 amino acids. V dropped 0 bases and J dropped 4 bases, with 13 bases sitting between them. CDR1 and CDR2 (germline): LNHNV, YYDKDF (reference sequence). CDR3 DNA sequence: TGTGCCACCAGCAGAGATCTAAATCTTGGCGGGGCCAACGTCCTGACTTTC. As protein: CATSRDLNLGGANVLTF.

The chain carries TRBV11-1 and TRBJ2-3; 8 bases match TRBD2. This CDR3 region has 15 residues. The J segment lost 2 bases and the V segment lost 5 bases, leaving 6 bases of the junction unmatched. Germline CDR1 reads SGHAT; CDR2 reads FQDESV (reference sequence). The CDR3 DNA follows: TGTGCCAGCAGCCCAATCGGGAGGGTCACAGATACGCAGTATTTT. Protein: CASSPIGRVTDTQYF. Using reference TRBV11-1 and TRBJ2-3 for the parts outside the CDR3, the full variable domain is EAEVAQSPRYKITEKSQAVAFWCDPISGHATLYWYRQILGQGPELLVQFQDESVVDDSQLPKDRFSAERLKGVDSTLKIQPAELGDSAMYLCASSPIGRVTDTQYFGPGTRLTVL.

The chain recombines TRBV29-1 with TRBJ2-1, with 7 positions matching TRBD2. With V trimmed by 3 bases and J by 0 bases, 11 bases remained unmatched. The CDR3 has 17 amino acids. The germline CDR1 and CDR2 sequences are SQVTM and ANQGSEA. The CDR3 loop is CSVDLGGGTHSYNEQFF. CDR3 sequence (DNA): TGCAGCGTTGATTTGGGCGGGGGAACGCACTCCTACAATGAGCAGTTCTTC.

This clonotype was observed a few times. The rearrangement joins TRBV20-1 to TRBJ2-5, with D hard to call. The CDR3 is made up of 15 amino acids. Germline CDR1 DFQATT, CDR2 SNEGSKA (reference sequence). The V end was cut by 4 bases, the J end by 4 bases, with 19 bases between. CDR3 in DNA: TGCAGTGCTAAGGGAATATTTAAATCGGGAGAGACCCAGTACTTC. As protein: CSAKGIFKSGETQYF.

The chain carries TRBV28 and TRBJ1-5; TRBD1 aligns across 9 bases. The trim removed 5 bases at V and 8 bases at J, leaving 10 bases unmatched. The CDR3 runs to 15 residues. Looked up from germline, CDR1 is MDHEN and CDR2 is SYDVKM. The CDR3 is CASSTGTGIYKPQHF. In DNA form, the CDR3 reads TGTGCCAGCAGTACCGGGACAGGGATATACAAGCCCCAGCATTTT.

For the CDR3, the DNA is TGCGCCAGCACCCCGACAGGGGCGACCACCGGGGAGCTGTTTTTT. This translates into CASTPTGATTGELFF. The rearrangement joins TRBV5-1 to TRBJ2-2; 8 bases align to TRBD1. Trimming cost V 6 bases and J 4 bases; bases outside gene matches: 8. Germline lookup yields CDR1 SGHRS and CDR2 YFSETQ. This CDR3 comprises 15 residues.

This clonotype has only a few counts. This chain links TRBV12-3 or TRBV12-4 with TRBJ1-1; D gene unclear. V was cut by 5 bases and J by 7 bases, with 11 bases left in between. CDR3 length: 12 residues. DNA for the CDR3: TGTGCCAGCAGTGCCGTCGGAGTTGAAGCTTTCTTT. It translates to CASSAVGVEAFF.

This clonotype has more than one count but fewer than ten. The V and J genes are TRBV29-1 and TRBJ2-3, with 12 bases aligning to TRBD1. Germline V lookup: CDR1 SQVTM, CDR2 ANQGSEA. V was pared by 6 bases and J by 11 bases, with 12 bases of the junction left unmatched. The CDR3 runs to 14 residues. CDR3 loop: CSVLPGTGGRVQYF. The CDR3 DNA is TGCAGCGTGCTACCCGGGACAGGGGGCAGGGTGCAGTATTTT.

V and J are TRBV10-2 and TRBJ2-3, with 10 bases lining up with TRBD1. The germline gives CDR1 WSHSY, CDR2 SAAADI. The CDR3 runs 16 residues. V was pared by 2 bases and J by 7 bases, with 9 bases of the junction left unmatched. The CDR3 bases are TGCGCCAGCAGTGAGCCCCGGGACAGGGGTCAATATACGCAGTATTTT. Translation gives CASSEPRDRGQYTQYF.